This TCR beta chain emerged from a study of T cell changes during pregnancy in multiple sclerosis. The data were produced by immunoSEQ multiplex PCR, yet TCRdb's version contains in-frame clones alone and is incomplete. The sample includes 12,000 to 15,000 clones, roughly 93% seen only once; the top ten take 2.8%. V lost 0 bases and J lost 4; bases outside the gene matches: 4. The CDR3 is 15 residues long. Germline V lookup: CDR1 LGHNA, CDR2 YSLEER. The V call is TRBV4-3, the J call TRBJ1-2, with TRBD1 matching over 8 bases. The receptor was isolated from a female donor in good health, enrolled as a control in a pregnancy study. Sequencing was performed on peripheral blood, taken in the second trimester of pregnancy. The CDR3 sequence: CASSQDWTGIYGYTF. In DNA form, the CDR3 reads TGCGCCAGCAGCCAAGATTGGACAGGGATCTATGGCTACACCTTC.